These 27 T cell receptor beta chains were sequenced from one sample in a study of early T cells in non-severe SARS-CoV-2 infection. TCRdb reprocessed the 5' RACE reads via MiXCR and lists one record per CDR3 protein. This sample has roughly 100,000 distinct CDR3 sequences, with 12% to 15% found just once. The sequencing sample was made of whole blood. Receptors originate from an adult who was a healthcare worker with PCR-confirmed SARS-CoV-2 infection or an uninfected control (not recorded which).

The DNA for the CDR3 is TGCAGTGCTAGGGAGGTTGGGGGAAATGAGCAGTTCTTC. It translates to CSAREVGGNEQFF. The rearrangement joins TRBV20-1 to TRBJ2-1, with D perhaps matching TRBD1 or TRBD2 (5 bases each). Germline values: CDR1 DFQATT, CDR2 SNEGSKA (reference sequence). Trimming stripped 3 bases from V and 7 bases from J, with 13 bases between. This CDR3 is built from 13 residues.

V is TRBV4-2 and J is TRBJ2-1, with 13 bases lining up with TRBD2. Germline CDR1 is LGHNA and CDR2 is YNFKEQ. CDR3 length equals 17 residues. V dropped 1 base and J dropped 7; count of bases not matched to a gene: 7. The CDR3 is CASSQVLAGGLGNEQFF. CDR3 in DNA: TGTGCCAGCAGCCAAGTACTAGCGGGGGGGCTTGGTAATGAGCAGTTCTTC.

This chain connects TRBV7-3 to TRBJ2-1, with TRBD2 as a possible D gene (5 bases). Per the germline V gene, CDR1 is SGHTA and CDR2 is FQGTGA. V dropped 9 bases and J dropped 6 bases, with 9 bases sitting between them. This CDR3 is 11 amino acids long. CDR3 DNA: TGTGCCAGTGGGAGTTCCAATGAGCAGTTCTTC. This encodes CASGSSNEQFF. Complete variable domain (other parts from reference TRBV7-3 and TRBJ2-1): GAGVSQTPSNKVTEKGKYVELRCDPISGHTALYWYRQSLGQGPEFLIYFQGTGAADDSGLPNDRFFAVRPEGSVSTLKIQRTERGDSAVYLCASGSSNEQFFGPGTRLTVL.

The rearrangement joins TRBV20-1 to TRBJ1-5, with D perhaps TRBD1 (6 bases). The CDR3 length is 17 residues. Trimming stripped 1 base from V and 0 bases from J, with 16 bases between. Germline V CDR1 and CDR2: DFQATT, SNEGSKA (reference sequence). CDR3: CSARGRGLTYSNQPQHF. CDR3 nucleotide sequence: TGCAGTGCTAGAGGCAGGGGTTTAACGTATAGCAATCAGCCCCAGCATTTT.

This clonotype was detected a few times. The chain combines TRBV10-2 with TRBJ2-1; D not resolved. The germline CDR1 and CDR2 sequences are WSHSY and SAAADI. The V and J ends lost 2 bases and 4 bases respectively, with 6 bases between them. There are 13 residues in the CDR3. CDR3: CASSERRYNEQFF. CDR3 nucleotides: TGCGCCAGCAGTGAGAGACGTTACAATGAGCAGTTCTTC.

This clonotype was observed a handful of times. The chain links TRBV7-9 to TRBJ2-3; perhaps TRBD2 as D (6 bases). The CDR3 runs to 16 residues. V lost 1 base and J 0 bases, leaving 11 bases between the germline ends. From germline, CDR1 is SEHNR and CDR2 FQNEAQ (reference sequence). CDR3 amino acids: CASSLGAGRSTDTQYF. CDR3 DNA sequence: TGTGCCAGCAGCTTAGGGGCAGGGAGGAGCACAGATACGCAGTATTTT.

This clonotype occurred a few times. The CDR3 protein is CASSVVGGGPAEQYF. The CDR3 DNA is TGTGCCAGCAGCGTAGTCGGCGGGGGGCCAGCCGAGCAGTACTTC. V usage is TRBV9 and J usage is TRBJ2-7; 8 nucleotides agree with TRBD2. Germline loops: CDR1 SGDLS, CDR2 YYNGEE. The CDR3 loop spans 15 amino acids. J lost 6 bases, V lost 0 bases, and 8 bases had no gene match.

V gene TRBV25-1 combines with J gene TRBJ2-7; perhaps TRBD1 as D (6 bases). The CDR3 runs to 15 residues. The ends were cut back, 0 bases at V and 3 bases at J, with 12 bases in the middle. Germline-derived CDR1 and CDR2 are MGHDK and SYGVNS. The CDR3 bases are TGTGCCAGCAGTGAATACGCAGGGGCGAACTACGAGCAGTACTTC. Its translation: CASSEYAGANYEQYF.

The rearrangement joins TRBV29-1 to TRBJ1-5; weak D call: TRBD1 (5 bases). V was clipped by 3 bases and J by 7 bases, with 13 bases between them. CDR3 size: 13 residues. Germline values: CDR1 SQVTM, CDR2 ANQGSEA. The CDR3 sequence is CSVESAGGQPQHF. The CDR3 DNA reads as TGCAGCGTTGAGTCCGCCGGGGGGCAGCCCCAGCATTTT. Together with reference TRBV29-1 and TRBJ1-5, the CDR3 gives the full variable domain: SAVISQKPSRDICQRGTSLTIQCQVDSQVTMMFWYRQQPGQSLTLIATANQGSEATYESGFVIDKFPISRPNLTFSTLTVSNMSPEDSSIYLCSVESAGGQPQHFGDGTRLSIL.

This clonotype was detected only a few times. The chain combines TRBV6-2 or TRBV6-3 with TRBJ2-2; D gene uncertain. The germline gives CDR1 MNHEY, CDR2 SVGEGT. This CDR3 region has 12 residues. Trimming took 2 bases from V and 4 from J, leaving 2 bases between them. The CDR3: CASSYTTGELFF. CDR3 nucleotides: TGTGCCAGCAGTTACACCACCGGGGAGCTGTTTTTT.

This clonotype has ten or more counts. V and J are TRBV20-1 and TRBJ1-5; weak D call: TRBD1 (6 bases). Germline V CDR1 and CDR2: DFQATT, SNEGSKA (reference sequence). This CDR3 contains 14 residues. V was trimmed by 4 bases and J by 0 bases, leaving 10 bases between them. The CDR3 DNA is TGCAGTGCTATTAAACAGGGTAGCAATCAGCCCCAGCATTTT. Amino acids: CSAIKQGSNQPQHF.

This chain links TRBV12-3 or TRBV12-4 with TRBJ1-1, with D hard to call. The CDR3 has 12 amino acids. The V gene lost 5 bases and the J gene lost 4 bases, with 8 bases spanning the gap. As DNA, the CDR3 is TGTGCCAGCAGTCTTATGATCACTGAAGCTTTCTTT. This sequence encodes CASSLMITEAFF.

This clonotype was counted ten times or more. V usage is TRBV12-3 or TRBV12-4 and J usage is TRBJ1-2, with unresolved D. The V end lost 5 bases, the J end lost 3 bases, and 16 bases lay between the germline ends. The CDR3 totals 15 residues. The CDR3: CASSPNGVWDYGYTF. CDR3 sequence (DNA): TGTGCCAGCAGTCCAAATGGGGTCTGGGACTATGGCTACACCTTC.

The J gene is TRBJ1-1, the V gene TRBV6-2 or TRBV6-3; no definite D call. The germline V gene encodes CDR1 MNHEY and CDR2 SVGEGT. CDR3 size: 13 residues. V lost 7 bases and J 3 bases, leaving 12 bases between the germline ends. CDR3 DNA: TGTGCCAGCATCCTGGGATGGGACACTGAAGCTTTCTTT. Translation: CASILGWDTEAFF.

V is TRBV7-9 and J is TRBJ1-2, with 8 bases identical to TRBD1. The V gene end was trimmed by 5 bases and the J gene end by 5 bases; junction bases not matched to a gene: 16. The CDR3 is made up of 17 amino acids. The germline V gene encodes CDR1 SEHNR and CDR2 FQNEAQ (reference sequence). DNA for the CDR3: TGTGCCAGCAGCCGCCGAACCGAGGCCCAGGGGGCTTATGGCTACACCTTC. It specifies CASSRRTEAQGAYGYTF.

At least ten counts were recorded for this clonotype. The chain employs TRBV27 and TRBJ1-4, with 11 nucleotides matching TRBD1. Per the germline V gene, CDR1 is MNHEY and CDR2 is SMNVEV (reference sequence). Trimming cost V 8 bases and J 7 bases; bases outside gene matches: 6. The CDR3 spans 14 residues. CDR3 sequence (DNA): TGTGCCAGCCGGAGGACAGGGGGCGGTGAAAAACTGTTTTTT. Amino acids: CASRRTGGGEKLFF.

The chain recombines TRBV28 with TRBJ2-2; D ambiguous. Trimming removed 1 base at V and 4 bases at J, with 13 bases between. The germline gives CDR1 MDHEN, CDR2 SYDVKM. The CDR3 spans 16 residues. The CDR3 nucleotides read TGTGCCAGCAGTTTATTAGGGCAGGTCCTCACCGGGGAGCTGTTTTTT. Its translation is CASSLLGQVLTGELFF. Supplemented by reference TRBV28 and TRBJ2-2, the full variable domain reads DVKVTQSSRYLVKRTGEKVFLECVQDMDHENMFWYRQDPGLGLRLIYFSYDVKMKEKGDIPEGYSVSREKKERFSLILESASTNQTSMYLCASSLLGQVLTGELFFGEGSRLTVL.

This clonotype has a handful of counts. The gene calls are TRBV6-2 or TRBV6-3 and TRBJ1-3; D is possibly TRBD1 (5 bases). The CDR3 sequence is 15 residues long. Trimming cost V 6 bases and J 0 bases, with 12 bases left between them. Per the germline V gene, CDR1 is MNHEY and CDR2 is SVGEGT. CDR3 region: CASRKTAFSGNTIYF. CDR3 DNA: TGTGCCAGCAGGAAGACAGCTTTCTCTGGAAACACCATATATTTT.

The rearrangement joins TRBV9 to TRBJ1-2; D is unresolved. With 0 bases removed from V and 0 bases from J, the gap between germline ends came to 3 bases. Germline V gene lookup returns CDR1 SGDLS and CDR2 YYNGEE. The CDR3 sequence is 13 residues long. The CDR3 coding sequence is TGTGCCAGCAGCGTAGCGACTAACTATGGCTACACCTTC. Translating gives CASSVATNYGYTF.

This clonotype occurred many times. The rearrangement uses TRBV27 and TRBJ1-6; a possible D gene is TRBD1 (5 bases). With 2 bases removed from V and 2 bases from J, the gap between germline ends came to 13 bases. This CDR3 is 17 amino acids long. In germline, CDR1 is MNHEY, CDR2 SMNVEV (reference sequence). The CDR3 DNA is TGTGCCAGCAGTTTAGGGGGTCGGGTCGCCTATAATTCACCCCTCCACTTT. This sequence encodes CASSLGGRVAYNSPLHF.

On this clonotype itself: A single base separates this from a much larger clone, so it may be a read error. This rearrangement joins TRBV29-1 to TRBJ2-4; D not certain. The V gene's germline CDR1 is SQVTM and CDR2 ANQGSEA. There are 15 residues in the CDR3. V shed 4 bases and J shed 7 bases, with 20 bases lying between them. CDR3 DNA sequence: TGCAGCGTTGGATCCGGGTTCTATCTGTCGAACATTCAGTACTTC. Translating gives CSVGSGFYLSNIQYF.

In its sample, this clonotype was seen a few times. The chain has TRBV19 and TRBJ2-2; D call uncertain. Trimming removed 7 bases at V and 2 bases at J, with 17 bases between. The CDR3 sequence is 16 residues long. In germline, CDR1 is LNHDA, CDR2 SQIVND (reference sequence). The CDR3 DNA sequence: TGTGCCAGTATCCATAGGTGGGCCGACAACACCGGGGAGCTGTTTTTT. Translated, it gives CASIHRWADNTGELFF.

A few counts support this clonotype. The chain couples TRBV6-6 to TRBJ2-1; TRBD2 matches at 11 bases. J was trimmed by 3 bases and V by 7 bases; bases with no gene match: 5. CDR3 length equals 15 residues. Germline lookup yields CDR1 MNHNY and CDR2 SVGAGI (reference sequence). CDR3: CASTLAGGNYNEQFF. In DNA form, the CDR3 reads TGTGCCAGCACCCTAGCGGGAGGTAACTACAATGAGCAGTTCTTC.

The DNA of the CDR3 is TGCAGCGTTGATAGAGCTGGTGGTTCAAAGTCCTACAATGAGCAGTTCTTC. This encodes CSVDRAGGSKSYNEQFF. The V gene is TRBV29-1, the J gene TRBJ2-1; no definite D call. CDR1 is SQVTM, CDR2 ANQGSEA, per germline. The length of the CDR3 is 17 residues. The V end lost 3 bases, the J end lost 1 base, and 19 bases lay between the germline ends.

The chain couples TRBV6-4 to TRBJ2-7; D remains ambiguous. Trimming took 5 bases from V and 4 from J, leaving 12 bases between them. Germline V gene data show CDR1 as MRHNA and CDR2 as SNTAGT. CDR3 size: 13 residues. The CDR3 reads CASSNQDGYEQYF. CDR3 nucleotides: TGTGCCAGCAGTAACCAGGACGGGTACGAGCAGTACTTC.

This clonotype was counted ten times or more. The CDR3 DNA is TGTGCCAGCAGTTATGACTTCAGCTCTGGGGCCAACGTCCTGACTTTC. Protein sequence: CASSYDFSSGANVLTF. The chain links TRBV6-5 to TRBJ2-6; no firm D call. Trimming took 3 bases from V and 0 from J, leaving 9 bases between them. Germline CDR1 MNHEY, CDR2 SVGAGI. The CDR3 has 16 residues.

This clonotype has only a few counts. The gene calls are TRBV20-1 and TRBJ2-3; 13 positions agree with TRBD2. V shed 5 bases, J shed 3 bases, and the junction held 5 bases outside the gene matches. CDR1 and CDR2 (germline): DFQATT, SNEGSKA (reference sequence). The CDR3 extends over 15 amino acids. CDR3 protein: CSASGLAGVTDTQYF. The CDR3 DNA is TGCAGTGCTTCTGGACTAGCGGGGGTAACAGATACGCAGTATTTT.